This note documents a single T cell receptor (beta chain) sequence. The source of the sample is a study of blood T cells in healthy people across ages. Sample-barcoded 5' priming and a J-beta primer mix drove a second PCR of about 7 to 12 cycles. TCRdb re-called the 5' RACE reads with MiXCR, one entry per CDR3 protein. The sample holds roughly 1.9 million distinct CDR3 sequences, 35% to 50% seen once. Trimming at V came to 2 bases and at J to 7 bases, leaving 16 bases not matched to a gene. CDR3 length: 18 residues. Germline V gene data show CDR1 as SGHVS and CDR2 as FQNEAQ. Input material: blood. This chain links TRBV7-8 with TRBJ2-1; TRBD1 matches at 8 bases. This TCR was recovered from a human donor in good health. CDR3 sequence: CASSLLPGTGSKRNEQFF. The CDR3, as DNA: TGTGCCAGCAGCTTACTTCCGGGGACAGGATCGAAGAGGAATGAGCAGTTCTTC.